The next 3 T cell receptor beta chains were all read from a single sample in a study of beta chain features in type 1 diabetes. Reverse transcribing all isolated RNA meant expressed TCRB transcripts were sequenced. Clones were read by immunoSEQ multiplex PCR, and TCRdb kept only the in-frame ones, dropping some. The sample lists about half a million clones; 10% to 12% were seen once. Sequencing input: naive CD4+ T cells from blood. Every receptor here comes from a woman between 18 and 30 years old in good health.

The chain has TRBV7-9 and TRBJ1-4; 8 nucleotides match TRBD1. J lost 8 bases, V lost 2 bases, and 7 bases had no gene match. The CDR3 is 15 amino acids. Germline V gene data show CDR1 as SEHNR and CDR2 as FQNEAQ (reference sequence). CDR3 nucleotide sequence: TGTGCCAGCAGCTTATCGTCCCGACAGGGGGAAAAACTGTTTTTT. It codes for CASSLSSRQGEKLFF.

In this sample, this clone turned up a few times. The V and J genes are TRBV7-9 and TRBJ2-3; 9 nucleotides match TRBD2. Germline V gives CDR1 SEHNR, CDR2 FQNEAQ (reference sequence). After removal of 5 bases from V and 5 bases from J, the junction contained 2 bases not matched to a gene. CDR3 length: 13 amino acids. The CDR3 bases are TGTGCCAGCAGCGAGCGGGGGGTAGATACGCAGTATTTT. Amino acids: CASSERGVDTQYF.

The chain is built from TRBV23-1 and TRBJ2-2, with D unclear. TRBV23-1 is reported as an ORF; its role is uncertain. The V end was cut by 3 bases, the J end by 4 bases, with 12 bases between. This CDR3 region has 15 residues. Here the CDR3 DNA reads TGCGCCAGCAGTCAGAAACAAACGGGCACCGGGGAGCTGTTTTTT. Its protein product is CASSQKQTGTGELFF.